What follows is one T cell receptor (beta chain) and its context. Its antigen has not been determined. Base qualities are not recorded, but no much larger clone differs from it by a single base. The cohort comprised several hundred healthy bone marrow donors. At the time of sampling, every cohort member was nominally healthy, though immune exposures that went unrecorded were likely present. The donor was CMV seronegative and was included in the group of about 400 seronegative cohort members. Every donor gave a peripheral blood sample, and the peripheral blood mononuclear cells from that sample were used for TCR beta sequencing. The Qiagen DNeasy Blood Extraction Kit was used to extract genomic DNA from the blood cell samples. These data originate in a study of cytomegalovirus exposure and HLA in healthy donors (dated by TCRdb to about 2017). Study-level background: An earlier analysis of some 550 of the donors reported approximately 300 Gb of sequence data and 117 million unique TCR beta sequences from 190 million or so T cells. A separate validation cohort of roughly 130 different subjects was used in addition to the approximately 640-subject first cohort. In a later genetic analysis, genome-wide SNP genotypes for about three fifths of the 666 donors were used, and that subset was treated as a discovery cohort. An earlier analysis of several hundred of the donors applied high-throughput TCR beta sequencing to assess whether each TCR beta V gene segment acted as functional or pseudogenic. All discovery cohort repertoires had been generated on a single sequencing platform. An early release that covered fewer than 800 HLA-typed donors contained approximately 300 gigabases of sequencing data and roughly 84 million unique TCR sequences. A later analysis re-examined previously published TCR beta repertoires from more than 650 donors and added high-resolution HLA genotyping to investigate patterns of TCR occurrence. Both class I and class II loci were covered by HLA typing, at four-digit resolution. The study used immunosequencing to profile the T cell repertoires of under 700 subjects and linked those repertoires to cytomegalovirus serostatus. Among about 400 genotyped donors of the cohort, an average of approximately 240,000 unique TCR beta nucleotide sequences was sequenced per donor, of which about 20% were non-productive. The later analysis used no new phenotypic data to find candidate immune exposures, relying instead on TCR beta sequences and their occurrence across donors. The aim of the study was to test whether cataloging public T cell receptors could identify signatures of past pathogen exposure. The number of donors typed differed by locus, with about 629-630 for A, B, C, DRB1 and DQB1, roughly 520 for DQA1, 600 to 610 for DPA1, and 472 for DPB1. Donor age, sex, ethnicity and CMV serostatus were compiled alongside the repertoire data. Roughly five DR-DQ haplotypes were treated as single units for association and clustering because of strong linkage in the cohort. High-throughput TCR immunosequencing, statistical association of individual TCRs with disease status, and machine learning were combined to predict cytomegalovirus infection status. Of the 300 to 450 genotyped donors, 80% to 90% were placed in the genetic ancestry cluster associated with self-reported Caucasian donors. Study-level results and caveats: Assigning TCR associations to individual alleles was difficult when HLA alleles, especially DR and DQ, strongly co-occurred. At a false discovery rate of 0.05, a later analysis linked under 20,000 TCR beta sequences to specific HLA alleles. Most TCR sequences were observed very rarely across donors, whereas some public TCRs were present in many individuals. Because HLA typing was unavailable for some donors at each locus, only the typed subset was used in association tests. Presence/absence analyses assumed roughly uniform sequencing depth across donors, an assumption that may not hold. In vitro tests confirmed that a few of the cytomegalovirus-associated TCR beta chains recognize cytomegalovirus antigens. Several of the top co-occurrence clusters appeared to be linked to parvovirus B19, influenza, CMV and Epstein-Barr virus, according to a later analysis. Compared with the roughly 720-donor mean, donors in an Asian-associated ancestry cluster had fewer N-insertions in productive TCRs, according to a later genetic analysis. The authors suggested that the approach could potentially be generalized to other disease states and immunological phenotypes. In this cohort, only TCR beta chains were sequenced, and detectable features were limited by the absence of alpha or paired-chain data. A cluster of highly shared sequence variants was judged likely to be a technical artifact of the sequencing pipeline. The earlier analysis of a few hundred of the donors excluded 15 to 20 rarely observed V segments, including chromosome 9 orphons, because counts were too low. The study listed over 150 TCR beta chains as associated with cytomegalovirus. V-gene and J-gene trimming of TCR beta chains was associated with a missense DCLRE1C variant in a later genetic analysis, and the association was replicated in an independent cohort. Linkage disequilibrium might explain the correlated functional status among segregating V segments, but an unknown experimental factor could not be excluded. Because the 87-base-pair reads could not distinguish some IMGT-functional V segments, including TRBV6-2 and TRBV6-3, those segments were excluded. In a later analysis, HLA-associated TCR beta chains showed more clonal expansion and lower generation probabilities than non-associated chains that were equally common. A later analysis found that most CMV-associated TCR beta chains appeared HLA-restricted, with HLA associations seemingly driven largely by CMV exposure. In an earlier analysis of 500 to 650 of the donors, most TCR beta V segments appeared in productive rearrangements about 87% or about 30% of the time, broadly matching IMGT annotations. A further reported finding was that TCR beta sequences accurately predicted the HLA-A and HLA-B alleles for most subjects in the first cohort. Cytomegalovirus status was reported to be diagnosed by the classifier with high specificity and sensitivity in both the original and validation cohorts. The only immune exposure information available for the cohort was CMV serostatus. In a later analysis, TCR association rates were found to vary across HLA loci, with the most associated TCRs seen for DRB1 alleles and the fewest for HLA-C alleles.

The germline V gene (reference sequence) supplies CDR1 SGHNT and CDR2 YYREEE. Including cysteine and phenylalanine, the CDR3 has 12 amino acids. Only the CDR3 DNA is retained, 36 bases long and in frame from the first base. Between the V and J ends, shortened by 0 bases and 8 bases respectively, the junction contains 6 bases. Libraries were prepared through the immunoSEQ multiplex PCR assay. For the multiplex PCR, a mixture combining 60 forward primers for TCR Vbeta segments and 13 reverse primers for TCR Jbeta segments was used. A multiplex PCR assay on genomic DNA amplified the CDR3 region of rearranged TCR beta genes. The Illumina HiSeq System was used to sequence the amplified TCR beta libraries as 87-base-pair reads. Processing in the source paper ran as follows. In a later analysis, tens of millions of unique TCR beta chains were counted across the approximately 670 repertoires, and approximately 9.9 million of these chains were shared by at least two donors. Raw reads were error-corrected and collapsed into unique sequences by a nearest-neighbor algorithm in which closely related sequences were merged to remove PCR and sequencing errors. Alignment of CDR3 sequences to IMGT reference sequences was used to assign V, D and J gene segments. For a sequence to be retained, at least a six-nucleotide match to both a V gene segment and a J gene segment was required. Rearrangements were called productive when the CDR3 lacked stop codons and stayed in frame with V and J; all others were non-productive. Following IMGT convention, CDR3 was defined as the stretch from the second conserved V-encoded cysteine up to the conserved J-encoded phenylalanine. Sequences without an unambiguous match to a single V gene segment were excluded from the earlier analysis of 450 to 650 of the donors. In an earlier analysis of 450 to 750 of the donors, a V segment was called functional when productive rearrangements were above 56.7%, and segregating when the standard deviation between donors exceeded 5%. A statistical classification framework was built for diagnosing cytomegalovirus status from the catalog of TCR beta chain sequences. A later analysis assigned V and J genes by comparing TCR nucleotide sequences with IMGT/GENE-DB human TR gene sequences. A later analysis assigned CDR3 sequences and most-parsimonious VDJ recombination scenarios with the TCRdist pipeline. A later analysis defined each TCR beta chain by its CDR3 amino acid sequence plus V-gene family, and excluded reads lacking a unique V-gene family. In a later analysis, some 600 highly shared, low-generation-probability nucleotide sequences were removed to address suspected cross-contamination and a sequencing artifact. In a later analysis, a clonal expansion index was calculated for each public chain from normalized within-repertoire ranks of inferred template counts. Generation probabilities in a later analysis came from a VDJ recombination model fitted to out-of-frame rearrangements, and those results were checked against IGoR. In a later analysis, TCR-TCR, TCR-HLA and TCR-CMV co-occurrence was scored with hypergeometric tests, and a repertoire-size bias correction was applied to TCR pairs. In a later analysis, false discovery rates were estimated by permuting HLA or CMV assignments 20 times. In a later analysis, co-occurring TCRs were grouped using DBSCAN, and TCRdist sequence similarity was added for clustering within HLA-allele-positive subsets. For co-occurrence clustering, repertoires with fewer than 30,000 or more than 120,000 public chains were excluded, along with 5 or 6 repertoires with anomalous nucleotide sharing. The table comes from immuneACCESS by way of TCRdb, which keeps in-frame sequences with V and J called. Part of the clones is missing from these tables; in studies checked, under half for an unresolved V gene and the rest for unknown reasons. The DNA was the basis for D and trimming; V, J and clone size are from that table. Present in this sample are some 160,000 clones, over 75% of which were seen just once. The ten largest clones represent 0.5% to 0.55% of the sample.

The receptor was derived from a woman aged 45-60 years in good health and CMV-seronegative. The chain links TRBV5-4 with TRBJ2-1; the D gene identity is not certain. Material: PBMCs. The sequenced DNA: TGTGCCAGCAGCTTGGGACGGGATGAGCAGTTCTTC. It translates as CASSLGRDEQFF.